This T cell receptor (beta chain) appears in the sequencing data of a study of T cell changes during pregnancy in multiple sclerosis. Per the germline V gene, CDR1 is MNHNS and CDR2 is SASEGT. The CDR3 covers 13 residues. Trimming took 8 bases from V and 5 from J; bases not matched to a gene: 6. The assay was immunoSEQ multiplex PCR, and TCRdb's table has in-frame clones only and misses some. This sample has around 92,000 clones; around 93% occur once, and the top ten carry over 0.85%. This specimen was peripheral blood, taken after pregnancy. The chain is built from TRBV6-1 and TRBJ1-5, with 7 bases lining up with TRBD1. The clonotype comes from a female donor with multiple sclerosis, enrolled in a pregnancy study. The CDR3 is CASGWTGDQPQHF. CDR3 in DNA: TGTGCCAGCGGCTGGACAGGAGATCAGCCCCAGCATTTT.